This TCR beta chain was profiled in a study of blood T cells in healthy people across ages. There are a few counts of this clonotype. Its antigen is not known. Study results and limitations: Possibly, changes in expanded clonotypes were confounded because donor CMV status was unknown. Naive and antigen-experienced cells were not separated, limiting conclusive comparison.

For the second PCR, which ran for about 7 to 12 cycles, a sample-barcoded 5' primer and a J-beta primer mix were used. Carrying 12 random nucleotides, a template-switch adaptor labeled each individual cDNA molecule. Samples each returned at least 3 million CDR3-containing paired-end reads. TCRdb re-analysed the 5' RACE reads in MiXCR, keeping a single row per CDR3 protein. The sample contains 1.5 million to 2 million distinct CDR3 sequences, around half of which appear only once. CDR3 length equals 11 residues. CDR1 is DFQATT, CDR2 SNEGSKA, per germline (reference sequence). Trimming removed 2 bases from V and 2 bases from J, with 4 bases in between.

This sequence joins TRBV20-1 and TRBJ2-7, with D unclear. Sample: blood. This clonotype originated in a woman between 40 and 50 years old in good health. CDR3 residues: CSARKTYEQYF. DNA of the CDR3: TGCAGTGCTAGAAAGACCTACGAGCAGTACTTC.